This T cell receptor (beta chain) appears in the sequencing data of a study of T cells in Graves' hyperthyroidism and ophthalmopathy. The table lists this clonotype with many counts. Authors of the study amplified TCR beta CDR3 regions from RNA transcripts. The primer set for the first-round RT-PCR of the TCR CDR3 was HTBI. TCRdb analysed the multiplex PCR reads with MiXCR anew, one entry per CDR3 protein. This sample has about 640,000 distinct CDR3 sequences, with about 14% found just once. Trimming pared 0 bases from V and 5 bases from J, leaving 6 bases between. Looked up from germline, CDR1 is SGDLS and CDR2 is YYNGEE. This CDR3 spans 13 amino acids. Investigators excluded patients with uncontrolled infection, other autoimmune disease, pregnancy or lactation.

This chain links TRBV9 with TRBJ2-1, with unresolved D. Sequencing input: blood. The origin of this receptor is a woman in her forties or fifties with Graves' ophthalmopathy. CDR3 in amino acids: CASSVDVNNEQFF. The CDR3 DNA reads TGTGCCAGCAGCGTAGACGTGAACAATGAGCAGTTCTTC.